This T cell receptor beta chain was identified in a study of blood T cells in healthy people across ages. Each donor supplied 8 to 10 milliliters of peripheral blood. It was with a sample-barcoded 5' primer and a J-beta primer mix that a second PCR of roughly 6 to 12 cycles was run. Paired-end reads containing CDR3 totaled no fewer than 2.5 million for each sample. From the 5' RACE reads, TCRdb called clonotypes with MiXCR, one entry per CDR3 protein. The table shows about 1.8 million distinct CDR3 sequences, with around half occurring only once. The germline gives CDR1 SNHLY, CDR2 FYNNEI. V was cut by 4 bases and J by 5 bases, with 17 bases left in between. This CDR3 is 15 amino acids long. This clonotype has only a few counts.

This sequence joins TRBV2 and TRBJ1-2; the D is unclear. The sample taken for sequencing was blood. This receptor was taken from a woman between 40 and 55 years old in good health. This CDR3 reads CASSGFSDGLYGYTF. Written as DNA, the CDR3 is TGTGCCAGCAGTGGATTTTCTGACGGGTTGTATGGCTACACCTTC.